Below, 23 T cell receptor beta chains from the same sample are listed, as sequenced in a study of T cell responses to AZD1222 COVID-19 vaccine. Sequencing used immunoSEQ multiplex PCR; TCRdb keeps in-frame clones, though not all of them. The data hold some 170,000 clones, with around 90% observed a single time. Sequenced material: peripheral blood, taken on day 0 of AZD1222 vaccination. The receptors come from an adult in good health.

The DNA of the CDR3 is TGTGCCTGGACACAGTATAACACTGAAGCTTTCTTT. This codes for CAWTQYNTEAFF. The rearrangement links TRBV30 to TRBJ1-1; the D is unclear. This CDR3 region has 12 residues. V was pared by 4 bases and J by 2 bases, with 8 bases between. The germline V gene has CDR1 GTSNPN and CDR2 SVGIG (reference sequence).

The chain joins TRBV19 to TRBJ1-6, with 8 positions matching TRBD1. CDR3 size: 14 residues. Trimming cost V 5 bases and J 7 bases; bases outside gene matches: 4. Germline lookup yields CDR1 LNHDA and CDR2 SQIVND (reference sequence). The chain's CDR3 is CASSSTGGNSPLHF. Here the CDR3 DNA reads TGTGCCAGTAGTTCAACAGGGGGGAATTCACCCCTCCACTTT.

As DNA, the CDR3 is TGTGCCAGCAGTGAGCTGGGGGGAGCACTCATATCTGGGGCCAACGTCCTGACTTTC. This sequence encodes CASSELGGALISGANVLTF. The chain carries TRBV2 and TRBJ2-6; the D gene is possibly TRBD2 (6 bases). With 3 bases removed from V and 1 base from J, the gap between germline ends came to 19 bases. Germline values: CDR1 SNHLY, CDR2 FYNNEI. This CDR3 comprises 19 residues.

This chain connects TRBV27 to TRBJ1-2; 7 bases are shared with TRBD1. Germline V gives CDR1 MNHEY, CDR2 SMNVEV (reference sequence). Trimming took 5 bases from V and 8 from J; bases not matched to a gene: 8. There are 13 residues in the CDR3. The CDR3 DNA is TGTGCCAGCAGTATCCGGGACAGCGCCGGCTACACCTTC. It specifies CASSIRDSAGYTF.

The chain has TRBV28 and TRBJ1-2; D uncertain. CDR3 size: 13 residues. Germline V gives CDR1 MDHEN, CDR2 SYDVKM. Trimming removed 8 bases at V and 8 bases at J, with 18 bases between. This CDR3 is CASSGMDSMGYTF. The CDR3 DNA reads TGTGCCAGCTCCGGGATGGATAGCATGGGCTACACCTTC.

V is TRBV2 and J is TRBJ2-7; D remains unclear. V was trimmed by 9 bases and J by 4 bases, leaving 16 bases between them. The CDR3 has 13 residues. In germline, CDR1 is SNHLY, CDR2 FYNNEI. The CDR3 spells CASGESLGYEQYF. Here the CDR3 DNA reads TGTGCCAGTGGAGAGTCCCTTGGGTACGAGCAGTACTTC.

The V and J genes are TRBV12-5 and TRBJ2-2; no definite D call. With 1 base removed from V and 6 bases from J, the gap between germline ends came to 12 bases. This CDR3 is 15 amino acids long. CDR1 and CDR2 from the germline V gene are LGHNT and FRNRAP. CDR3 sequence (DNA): TGTGCTAGTGGTTTGGCGCAGACCACAGCCGGGGAGCTGTTTTTT. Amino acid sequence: CASGLAQTTAGELFF.

The CDR3 here is CASRARGQNTEAFF. The CDR3 DNA sequence: TGTGCCAGCAGGGCCCGTGGACAGAACACTGAAGCTTTCTTT. The J gene is TRBJ1-1, the V gene TRBV6-5; possibly TRBD1 for D (5 bases). The ends were cut back, 6 bases at V and 1 base at J, with 12 bases in the middle. Germline V gives CDR1 MNHEY, CDR2 SVGAGI. CDR3 length equals 14 residues.

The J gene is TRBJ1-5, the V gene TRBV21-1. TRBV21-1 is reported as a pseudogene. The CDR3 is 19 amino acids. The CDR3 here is CASSAHPGPGGHSNQPQHF. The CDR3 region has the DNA TGTGCCAGCAGCGCCCACCCGGGACCCGGAGGACATAGCAATCAGCCCCAGCATTTT.

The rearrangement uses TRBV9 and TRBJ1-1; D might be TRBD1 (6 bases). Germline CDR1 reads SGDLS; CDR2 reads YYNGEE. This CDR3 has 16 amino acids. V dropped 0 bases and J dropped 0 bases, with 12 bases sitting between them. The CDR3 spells CASSVGTGRVNTEAFF. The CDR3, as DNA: TGTGCCAGCAGCGTAGGTACAGGGAGGGTGAACACTGAAGCTTTCTTT.

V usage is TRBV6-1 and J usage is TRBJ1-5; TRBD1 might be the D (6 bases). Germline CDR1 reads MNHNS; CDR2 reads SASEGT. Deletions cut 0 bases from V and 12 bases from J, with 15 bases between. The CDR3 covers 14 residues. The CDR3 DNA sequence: TGTGCCAGCAGTGAAGCGTGGGGGGGGCCCTACCAGCATTTT. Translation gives CASSEAWGGPYQHF.

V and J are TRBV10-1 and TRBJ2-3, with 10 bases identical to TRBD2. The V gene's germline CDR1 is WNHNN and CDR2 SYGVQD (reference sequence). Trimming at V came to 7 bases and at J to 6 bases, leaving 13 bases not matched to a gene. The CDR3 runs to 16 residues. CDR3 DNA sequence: TGCGCCAGCAACTCACCAGGGCTAGCGGGAGACGATACGCAGTATTTT. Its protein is CASNSPGLAGDDTQYF.

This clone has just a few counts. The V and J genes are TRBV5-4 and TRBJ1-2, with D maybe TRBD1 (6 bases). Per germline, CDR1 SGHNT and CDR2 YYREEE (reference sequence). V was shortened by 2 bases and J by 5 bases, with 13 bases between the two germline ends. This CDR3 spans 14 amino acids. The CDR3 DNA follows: TGTGCCAGCAGCTTAAGGAGCCAGGGGTATGGCTACACCTTC. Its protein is CASSLRSQGYGYTF.

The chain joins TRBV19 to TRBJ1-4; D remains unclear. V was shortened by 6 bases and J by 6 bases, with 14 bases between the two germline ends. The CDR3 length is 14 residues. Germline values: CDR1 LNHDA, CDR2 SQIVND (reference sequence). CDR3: CASRGPGFDEKLFF. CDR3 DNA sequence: TGTGCCAGTAGGGGTCCGGGTTTTGATGAAAAACTGTTTTTT.

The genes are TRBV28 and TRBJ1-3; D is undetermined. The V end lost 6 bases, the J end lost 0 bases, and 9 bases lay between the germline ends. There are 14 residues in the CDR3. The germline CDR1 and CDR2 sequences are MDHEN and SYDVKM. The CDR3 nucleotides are TGTGCCAGCAGCGCAGAGGTCTCTGGAAACACCATATATTTT. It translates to CASSAEVSGNTIYF.

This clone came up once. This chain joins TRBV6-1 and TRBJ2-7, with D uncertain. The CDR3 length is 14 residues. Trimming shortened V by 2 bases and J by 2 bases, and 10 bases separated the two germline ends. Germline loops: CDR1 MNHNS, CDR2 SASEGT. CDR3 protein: CASSERSPAYEQYF. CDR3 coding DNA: TGTGCCAGCAGTGAACGGTCGCCAGCCTACGAGCAGTACTTC.

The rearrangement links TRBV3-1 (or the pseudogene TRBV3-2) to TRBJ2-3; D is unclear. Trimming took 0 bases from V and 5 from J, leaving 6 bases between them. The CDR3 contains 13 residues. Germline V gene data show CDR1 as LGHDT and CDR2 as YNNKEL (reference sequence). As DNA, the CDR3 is TGTGCCAGCAGCCAAGATTCTGAAGATACGCAGTATTTT. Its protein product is CASSQDSEDTQYF.

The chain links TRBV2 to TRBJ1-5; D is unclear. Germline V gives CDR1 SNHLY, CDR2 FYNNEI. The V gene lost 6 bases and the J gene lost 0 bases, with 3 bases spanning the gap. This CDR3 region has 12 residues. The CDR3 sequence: CASSDSNQPQHF. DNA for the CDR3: TGTGCCAGCAGCGATAGCAATCAGCCCCAGCATTTT.

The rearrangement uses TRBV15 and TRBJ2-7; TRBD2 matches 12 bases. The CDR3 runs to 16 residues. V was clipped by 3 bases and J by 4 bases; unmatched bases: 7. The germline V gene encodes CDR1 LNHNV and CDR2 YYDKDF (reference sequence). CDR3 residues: CATSRDSTSGSYEQYF. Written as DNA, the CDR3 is TGTGCCACCAGCAGGGACTCGACTAGCGGGAGTTACGAGCAGTACTTC.

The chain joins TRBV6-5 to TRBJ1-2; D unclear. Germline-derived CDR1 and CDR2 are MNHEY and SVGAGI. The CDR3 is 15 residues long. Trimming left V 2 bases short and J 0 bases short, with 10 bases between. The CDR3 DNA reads TGTGCCAGCAGTTACGGTCCGGGTTCTAACTATGGCTACACCTTC. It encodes CASSYGPGSNYGYTF.

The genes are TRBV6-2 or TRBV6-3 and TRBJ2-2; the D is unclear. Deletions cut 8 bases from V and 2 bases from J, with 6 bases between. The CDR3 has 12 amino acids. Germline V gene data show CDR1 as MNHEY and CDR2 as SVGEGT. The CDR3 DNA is TGTGCCAGCGGCCTTAACACCGGGGAGCTGTTTTTT. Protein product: CASGLNTGELFF.

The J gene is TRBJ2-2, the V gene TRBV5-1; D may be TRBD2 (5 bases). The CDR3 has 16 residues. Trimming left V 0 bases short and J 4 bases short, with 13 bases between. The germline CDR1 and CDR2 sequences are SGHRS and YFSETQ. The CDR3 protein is CASSLALSVGTGELFF. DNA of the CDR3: TGCGCCAGCAGCTTGGCCCTTAGCGTTGGCACCGGGGAGCTGTTTTTT. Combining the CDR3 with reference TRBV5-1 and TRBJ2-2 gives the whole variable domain KAGVTQTPRYLIKTRGQQVTLSCSPISGHRSVSWYQQTPGQGLQFLFEYFSETQRNKGNFPGRFSGRQFSNSRSEMNVSTLELGDSALYLCASSLALSVGTGELFFGEGSRLTVL.

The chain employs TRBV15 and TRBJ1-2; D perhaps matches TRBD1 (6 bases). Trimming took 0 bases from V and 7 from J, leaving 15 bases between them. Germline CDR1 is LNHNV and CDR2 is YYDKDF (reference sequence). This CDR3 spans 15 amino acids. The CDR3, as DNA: TGTGCCACCAGCAGAGATCGTACAGGGAGGAGTGGCTACACCTTC. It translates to CATSRDRTGRSGYTF.